This record covers a single TCR beta chain. Germline CDR1 and CDR2: SGHRS and YFSETQ. V lost 4 bases to trimming and J lost 2 bases; unmatched junction nucleotides: 5. This CDR3 region has 14 residues. The entry originates in a study of blood T cells in healthy people across ages. The donors, aged about 6 to 100, were healthy Caucasians from Russia. Each donor's blood draw was approximately 10 milliliters of peripheral blood. A sample-barcoded 5' primer and a J-beta primer mix were used in a second PCR of roughly 6 to 11 cycles. Each cDNA was tagged by a template-switch adaptor containing 12 random nucleotides. TCRdb reprocessed the 5' RACE reads via MiXCR and lists one record per CDR3 protein. The repertoire holds fewer than 650,000 distinct CDR3 sequences, 27% seen once, with approximately 3.5% in the top ten. These data were also filed under a second study, of T cells of mothers and their children. This second study notes: A few healthy Caucasian mothers and their six children donated.

The TCR originated in a boy aged 2 to 9 in good health. This chain connects TRBV5-1 to TRBJ2-7, with 8 bases aligning to TRBD2. The sequenced sample was blood. The CDR3 DNA is TGCGCCAGCAGCGCCGTAGCGGGAACCTACGAGCAGTACTTC. Translated, it gives CASSAVAGTYEQYF.